This T cell receptor (beta chain) was sequenced in a study of vaccination and CD4 T cells after COVID-19. The overall study: Nasal swab PCR detected SARS-CoV-2 in convalescent patients; nine had mild disease, one severe. The stimulus for the cells was overlapping spike peptides derived from SARS-CoV-2, HCoV-NL63, HCoV-OC43 and HCoV-229E.

Germline CDR1 and CDR2: MNHNS and SASEGT. The V end was cut by 7 bases, the J end by 5 bases, with 20 bases between. The CDR3 is made up of 16 amino acids. Stated treatment: roughly 11-day PBMC culture with coronavirus spike peptide pools or control peptides (ViraFEST assay). With the Oncomine TCR Beta short-read assay, DNA from cultured CD4+ T cells was sequenced. TCRdb independently ran MiXCR on the PCR reads; one entry per CDR3 protein. Of about 15,000 distinct CDR3 sequences listed, about 55% are singletons. Findings and limits, study-wide: Convalescent patients gained a median about 90% of their reactive clones only post-vaccination. Reactive clonotype counts went from median about 21 after infection to 30 to 45 after vaccination, nonsignificantly.

Regarding this clonotype: Its antigen is undetermined.

The TCR comes from a human donor who had recovered from COVID-19. The chain joins TRBV6-1 to TRBJ2-2; D remains ambiguous. The sequencing used CD4+ T cells from blood, cultured in vitro, collected before SARS-CoV-2 vaccination. The CDR3 nucleotides read TGTGCCAGCAAGCGAGGATTAAACACTGATACCGGGGAGCTGTTTTTT. Its translation is CASKRGLNTDTGELFF.